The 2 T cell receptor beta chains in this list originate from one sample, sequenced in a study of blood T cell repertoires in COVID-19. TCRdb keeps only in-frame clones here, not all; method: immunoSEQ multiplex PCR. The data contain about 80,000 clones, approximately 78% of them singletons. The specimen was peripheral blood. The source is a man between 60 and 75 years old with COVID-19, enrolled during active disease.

The CDR3 DNA reads as TGCAGCGTTGAATACCAAGGACAGGGGGCGCGGAAGACCCAGTACTTC. It codes for CSVEYQGQGARKTQYF. The rearrangement joins TRBV29-1 to TRBJ2-5; 11 bases fit TRBD1. This CDR3 is 16 amino acids long. From germline, CDR1 is SQVTM and CDR2 ANQGSEA. Losses at the gene ends were 2 bases for V and 6 bases for J; bases not matched to a gene: 11. Looking up the rest from reference TRBV29-1 and TRBJ2-5 gives the full variable domain: SAVISQKPSRDICQRGTSLTIQCQVDSQVTMMFWYRQQPGQSLTLIATANQGSEATYESGFVIDKFPISRPNLTFSTLTVSNMSPEDSSIYLCSVEYQGQGARKTQYFGPGTRLLVL.

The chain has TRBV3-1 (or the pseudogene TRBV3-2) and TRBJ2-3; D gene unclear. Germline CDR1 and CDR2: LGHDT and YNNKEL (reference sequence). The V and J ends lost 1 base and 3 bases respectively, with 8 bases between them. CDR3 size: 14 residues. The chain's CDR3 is CASSQAVGTDTQYF. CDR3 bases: TGTGCCAGCAGCCAAGCGGTCGGTACAGATACGCAGTATTTT.